What follows are 21 T cell receptor beta chains derived from one specimen sequenced in a study of T cells after yellow fever vaccination. TCRdb recomputed calls from the 5' RACE reads with MiXCR, one row per CDR3 protein. The table includes approximately 260,000 distinct CDR3 sequences, around 5.3% detected once. Sample: CD4+ T cells sorted from PBMCs, taken on the day of the yellow fever booster vaccination. These receptors came from a man between 18 and 29 years old who received the YFV17D yellow fever vaccine.

The rearrangement joins TRBV5-1 to TRBJ1-5; tentative D call: TRBD1 (5 bases). The CDR3 contains 15 residues. V shed 0 bases and J shed 5 bases, with 12 bases lying between them. Looked up from germline, CDR1 is SGHRS and CDR2 is YFSETQ. The CDR3 DNA reads TGCGCCAGCAGCTTGGAATGGGGCCCCCATCAGCCCCAGCATTTT. It is translated as CASSLEWGPHQPQHF.

The V and J genes are TRBV18 and TRBJ2-7, with 7 bases identical to TRBD2. The CDR3 spans 14 residues. In germline, CDR1 is KGHSH, CDR2 LQKENI. V lost 3 bases and J lost 5; bases outside the gene matches: 7. The CDR3 loop reads CASSPQRGSDEQYF. DNA of the CDR3: TGTGCCAGCTCACCCCAGCGGGGTTCAGACGAGCAGTACTTC.

The chain employs TRBV12-3 or TRBV12-4 and TRBJ1-6; 7 bases are a match to TRBD1. The CDR3 spans 15 residues. The ends lost 6 bases at V and 5 bases at J; junction bases unmatched: 7. Here the CDR3 reads CASSQHGTDNSPLHF. In DNA form, the CDR3 reads TGTGCCAGCAGCCAGCATGGGACAGATAATTCACCCCTCCACTTT.

The V and J genes are TRBV11-2 and TRBJ2-5; 12 bases align to TRBD2. The ends lost 5 bases at V and 5 bases at J; junction bases unmatched: 15. The CDR3 extends over 18 amino acids. The germline gives CDR1 SGHAT, CDR2 FQNNGV. The CDR3: CASSQQSPLAGGIETQYF. The CDR3, as DNA: TGTGCCAGCAGCCAACAAAGCCCTCTAGCGGGGGGGATCGAGACCCAGTACTTC.

This clonotype was found many times. This chain uses TRBV20-1 with TRBJ1-1, with D unresolved. Germline V gives CDR1 DFQATT, CDR2 SNEGSKA (reference sequence). CDR3 length: 14 amino acids. Trimming stripped 5 bases from V and 0 bases from J, with 13 bases between. CDR3 DNA: TGCAGTGCTCCAGAGATCGCACTGAACACTGAAGCTTTCTTT. Translation: CSAPEIALNTEAFF.

This clonotype came up a few times. The chain couples TRBV18 to TRBJ1-1; 7 bases are shared with TRBD1. There are 17 residues in the CDR3. Germline lookup yields CDR1 KGHSH and CDR2 LQKENI. The V segment lost 4 bases and the J segment 0 bases; nucleotides outside the gene matches: 11. CDR3 sequence reads: CASSLTLTGSVNTEAFF. CDR3 nucleotides: TGTGCCAGCTCACTAACCTTGACAGGGTCAGTGAACACTGAAGCTTTCTTT. The variable domain in full, completed from reference TRBV18 and TRBJ1-1, reads NAGVMQNPRHLVRRRGQEARLRCSPMKGHSHVYWYRQLPEEGLKFMVYLQKENIIDESGMPKERFSAEFPKEGPSILRIQQVVRGDSAAYFCASSLTLTGSVNTEAFFGQGTRLTVV.

This clonotype was counted a few times. The chain joins TRBV6-2 or TRBV6-3 to TRBJ1-5, with D possibly TRBD1 on 6 matching bases. This CDR3 is 15 amino acids long. Germline CDR1 is MNHEY and CDR2 is SVGEGT. The ends were cut back, 5 bases at V and 7 bases at J, with 18 bases in the middle. Written as DNA, the CDR3 is TGTGCCAGCAGTCCCCTCACAGGGTCGGGGCAGCCCCAGCATTTT. Translated: CASSPLTGSGQPQHF.

The chain recombines TRBV7-9 with TRBJ1-2, with a tentative D call TRBD1 (6 bases). Deletions cut 1 base from V and 5 bases from J, with 14 bases between. Germline V gene data show CDR1 as SEHNR and CDR2 as FQNEAQ (reference sequence). CDR3 size: 15 residues. Here the CDR3 reads CASSLDGGRSYGYTF. In DNA, the CDR3 is TGTGCCAGCAGCTTAGACGGGGGGCGGTCATATGGCTACACCTTC.

This clonotype was recorded many times. The chain recombines TRBV19 with TRBJ2-3; no reliable D call. The germline V and J ends were trimmed by 7 bases and 2 bases, with 13 bases remaining between them. CDR1 is LNHDA and CDR2 is SQIVND in the germline V gene (reference sequence). The CDR3 runs 14 residues. CDR3 region: CASIDLGDTDTQYF. The CDR3 nucleotides are TGTGCCAGTATCGACCTCGGAGACACAGATACGCAGTATTTT. The complete variable domain, with remaining parts taken from reference TRBV19 and TRBJ2-3, reads DGGITQSPKYLFRKEGQNVTLSCEQNLNHDAMYWYRQDPGQGLRLIYYSQIVNDFQKGDIAEGYSVSREKKESFPLTVTSAQKNPTAFYLCASIDLGDTDTQYFGPGTRLTVL.

This clonotype was seen only a few times. The chain carries TRBV11-2 and TRBJ1-1; a possible D gene is TRBD1 (6 bases). This CDR3 is built from 12 residues. V was clipped by 5 bases and J by 4 bases, with 8 bases between them. Germline CDR1 SGHAT, CDR2 FQNNGV. The CDR3 DNA reads as TGTGCCAGCAGCAAGGGGGTCACTGAAGCTTTCTTT. Translating it yields CASSKGVTEAFF.

The genes are TRBV7-9 and TRBJ2-1; D is ambiguous. The V end was cut by 2 bases, the J end by 4 bases, with 12 bases between. Germline assignment: CDR1 SEHNR and CDR2 FQNEAQ (reference sequence). The CDR3 runs 15 residues. Here the CDR3 reads CASSLSELMYNEQFF. CDR3 nucleotide sequence: TGTGCCAGCAGCTTATCAGAACTTATGTACAATGAGCAGTTCTTC.

This clonotype occurred a few times. J is TRBJ1-5 and V is TRBV7-2; D uncertain. Germline CDR1 SGHTA, CDR2 FQGNSA. The CDR3 length is 13 residues. Deletions cut 1 base from V and 6 bases from J, with 7 bases between. The CDR3 here is CASSLGYTQPQHF. The CDR3 nucleotides are TGTGCCAGCAGCTTAGGTTACACTCAGCCCCAGCATTTT.

Many counts were recorded for this clonotype. This sequence joins TRBV7-2 and TRBJ2-3; D is possibly TRBD1 (6 bases). The CDR3 is 13 residues long. Trimming took 4 bases from V and 11 from J, leaving 16 bases between them. Germline V gene lookup returns CDR1 SGHTA and CDR2 FQGNSA. CDR3 DNA: TGTGCCAGCAGCTCCATGGACAGTTCACGGCAGTATTTT. Translated, it gives CASSSMDSSRQYF.

On this clonotype itself: A read error may be the cause here, since a much bigger clone is one base away. This CDR3 reads CSARHPDSNYGYTF. CDR3 bases: TGCAGTGCTAGGCACCCGGACAGTAACTATGGCTACACCTTC. The chain combines TRBV20-1 with TRBJ1-2; D is possibly TRBD1 (6 bases). Germline CDR1 reads DFQATT; CDR2 reads SNEGSKA (reference sequence). V lost 3 bases and J lost 1, with 12 bases in between. The CDR3 extends over 14 amino acids.

The table lists this clonotype with a few counts. This chain uses TRBV20-1 with TRBJ2-4, with D possibly matching TRBD1 (5 bases). The germline gives CDR1 DFQATT, CDR2 SNEGSKA (reference sequence). The CDR3 loop spans 17 amino acids. The V end lost 0 bases, the J end lost 1 base, and 16 bases lay between the germline ends. Here the CDR3 DNA reads TGCAGTGCTAGAGATAGTCGGCAGGGATTTGCCAAAAACATTCAGTACTTC. Translated: CSARDSRQGFAKNIQYF.

This clonotype was detected a few times. V gene TRBV4-1 combines with J gene TRBJ2-1; 9 bases align to TRBD2. Trimming removed 1 base from V and 2 bases from J; junction bases left unmatched: 12. The germline CDR1 and CDR2 sequences are MGHRA and YSYEKL. CDR3 size: 19 residues. The CDR3 region has the DNA TGCGCCAGCAGCCAAGGCCCTCACTTGGCGGGGGGGACCTACAATGAGCAGTTCTTC. Protein product: CASSQGPHLAGGTYNEQFF.

The table lists this clonotype with many counts. The chain has TRBV7-9 and TRBJ2-3; 10 bases fit TRBD2. This CDR3 spans 15 amino acids. The V gene's germline CDR1 is SEHNR and CDR2 FQNEAQ (reference sequence). Trimming took 2 bases from V and 4 from J; bases not matched to a gene: 3. The CDR3 nucleotides are TGTGCCAGCAGCTTAACTAGCGGGGCGCCAGATACGCAGTATTTT. The encoded protein is CASSLTSGAPDTQYF.

This chain links TRBV20-1 with TRBJ2-1; the match to TRBD2 covers 13 bases. This CDR3 region has 15 residues. Germline assignment: CDR1 DFQATT and CDR2 SNEGSKA (reference sequence). Germline trimming cut 3 bases from V and 7 bases from J; bases unmatched to any gene: 6. CDR3 coding DNA: TGCAGTGCTAGGACCGGGACTAGCGGGGCTAATGAGCAGTTCTTC. It codes for CSARTGTSGANEQFF.

Notes on this clonotype: A read error may account for a junction end that differs from germline. The chain carries TRBV3-1 and TRBJ1-4; weak D call: TRBD1 (5 bases). Germline CDR1 and CDR2: LGHDT and YNNKEL (reference sequence). The CDR3 spans 16 residues. This CDR3 reads CAGSQGQGTTNEKLFF. The CDR3 DNA follows: TGTGCCGGCAGCCAAGGGCAGGGAACAACTAATGAAAAACTGTTTTTT.

CDR3 region: CASSLWGQIYEQYF. The CDR3 coding sequence is TGTGCCAGCAGCTTGTGGGGACAGATCTACGAGCAGTACTTC. The J gene is TRBJ2-7, the V gene TRBV5-6, with TRBD1 matching 7 bases. The germline V gene encodes CDR1 SGHDT and CDR2 YYEEEE. With V trimmed by 1 base and J by 3 bases, 4 bases remained unmatched. The CDR3 is 14 amino acids. Full variable domain (missing parts from reference TRBV5-6 and TRBJ2-7): DAGVTQSPTHLIKTRGQQVTLRCSPKSGHDTVSWYQQALGQGPQFIFQYYEEEERQRGNFPDRFSGHQFPNYSSELNVNALLLGDSALYLCASSLWGQIYEQYFGPGTRLTVT.

Remarks on this clonotype: The germline gene is not matched at one end of the junction; a read error may be the cause. The J gene is TRBJ2-1, the V gene TRBV6-2 or TRBV6-3, with D tentatively TRBD2 (5 bases). Germline assignment: CDR1 MNHEY and CDR2 SVGEGT. The CDR3 is 13 residues long. CDR3 residues: CATSGGTIIWQFF. The CDR3, as DNA: TGTGCCACCAGTGGAGGCACCATCATCTGGCAGTTCTTC.